The clone carrying this TCR beta chain was counted only a few times. Its antigen is as yet unknown. Blood bank volunteers in Maryland, USA, served as healthy controls. This entry comes from a study of neurological immune-mediated disorders. Overall study findings and caveats: TCR clonal expansion peaked in HTLV-1-associated myelopathy patients and was lowest in multiple sclerosis patients. The study found no CDR3 amino acid sequences shared by expanded clones across subjects, suggesting private repertoires in all groups.

The V segment lost 2 bases and the J segment 1 base; nucleotides outside the gene matches: 14. This CDR3 spans 19 amino acids. Germline V CDR1 and CDR2: DFQATT, SNEGSKA (reference sequence). Synthesis of cDNA was accomplished via 5'RACE employing 10-nucleotide random UMIs. TCRdb used MiXCR to reprocess the 5' RACE reads, holding one entry per CDR3 protein. The sample contains about 79,000 distinct CDR3 sequences, 13% to 15% of which appear only once. The sample was PBMCs. The V call is TRBV20-1, the J call TRBJ2-3; 11 bases agree with TRBD2. The sequence was obtained from a woman aged 45-65 years in good health. In DNA form, the CDR3 reads TGCAGTGCTAGACACCCCCCTGGGACTAGCGGAGGAGGCACAGATACGCAGTATTTT. Translation gives CSARHPPGTSGGGTDTQYF.